Shown below are 4 T cell receptor beta chains from a single sample sequenced in a study of cytomegalovirus exposure and HLA in healthy donors. A multiplex PCR was run with 60 Vbeta primers and 13 Jbeta primers. Clones were read by immunoSEQ multiplex PCR, and TCRdb kept only the in-frame ones, dropping some. The repertoire consists of approximately 120,000 clones, with about 80% occurring once and the leading ten covering more than 6%. The sequenced sample was PBMCs. These receptors were taken from a woman aged 45-65 years in good health and CMV-seropositive.

The rearrangement links TRBV7-9 to TRBJ1-3, with 7 bases identical to TRBD1. The ends lost 5 bases at V and 4 bases at J; junction bases unmatched: 8. Germline lookup yields CDR1 SEHNR and CDR2 FQNEAQ (reference sequence). The CDR3 is 15 residues long. The CDR3 sequence: CASSLEGARGNTIYF. The CDR3 DNA reads TGTGCCAGCAGCCTCGAGGGGGCGCGAGGAAACACCATATATTTT. Supplemented by reference TRBV7-9 and TRBJ1-3, the full variable domain reads DTGVSQNPRHKITKRGQNVTFRCDPISEHNRLYWYRQTLGQGPEFLTYFQNEAQLEKSRLLSDRFSAERPKGSFSTLEIQRTEQGDSAMYLCASSLEGARGNTIYFGEGSWLTVV.

This clone was seen a single time. The V and J genes are TRBV18 and TRBJ2-1; possibly TRBD1 for D (5 bases). The V gene's germline CDR1 is KGHSH and CDR2 LQKENI. This CDR3 contains 13 residues. Trimming pared 6 bases from V and 5 bases from J, leaving 11 bases between. The CDR3 reads CASSQDSDNEQFF. DNA of the CDR3: TGTGCCAGCTCCCAAGACAGCGACAATGAGCAGTTCTTC.

Comment on this clone: The sample contains more than one DNA sequence encoding this CDR3. The genes are TRBV2 and TRBJ2-3; 11 bases fit TRBD2. Trimming removed 6 bases from V and 0 bases from J; junction bases left unmatched: 8. The CDR3 spans 17 residues. Germline CDR1 SNHLY, CDR2 FYNNEI. The CDR3 sequence: CASRPRTSGRSTDTQYF. The CDR3 nucleotides are TGTGCCAGCAGACCGAGAACTAGCGGGAGAAGCACAGATACGCAGTATTTT.

J is TRBJ2-7 and V is TRBV11-2; 13 bases fit TRBD2. The CDR3 is 15 amino acids. The germline V gene has CDR1 SGHAT and CDR2 FQNNGV. J lost 1 base, V lost 5 bases, and 2 bases had no gene match. In DNA form, the CDR3 reads TGTGCCAGCAGCCGACTAGCGGGAGGATCCTACGAGCAGTACTTC. This translates into CASSRLAGGSYEQYF.